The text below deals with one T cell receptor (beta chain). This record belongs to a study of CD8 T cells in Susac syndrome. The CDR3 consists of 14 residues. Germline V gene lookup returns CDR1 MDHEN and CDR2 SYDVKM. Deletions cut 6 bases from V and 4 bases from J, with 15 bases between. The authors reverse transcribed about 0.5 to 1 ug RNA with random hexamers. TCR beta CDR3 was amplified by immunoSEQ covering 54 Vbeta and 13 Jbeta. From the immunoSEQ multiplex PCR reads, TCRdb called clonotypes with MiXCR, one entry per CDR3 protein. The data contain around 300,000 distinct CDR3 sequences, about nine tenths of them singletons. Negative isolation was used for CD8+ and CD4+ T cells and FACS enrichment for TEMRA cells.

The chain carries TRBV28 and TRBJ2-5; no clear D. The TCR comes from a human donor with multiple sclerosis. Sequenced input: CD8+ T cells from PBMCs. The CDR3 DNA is TGTGCCAGCAGCGGGCTGGTTATTCGAGAGACCCAGTACTTC. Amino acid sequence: CASSGLVIRETQYF.